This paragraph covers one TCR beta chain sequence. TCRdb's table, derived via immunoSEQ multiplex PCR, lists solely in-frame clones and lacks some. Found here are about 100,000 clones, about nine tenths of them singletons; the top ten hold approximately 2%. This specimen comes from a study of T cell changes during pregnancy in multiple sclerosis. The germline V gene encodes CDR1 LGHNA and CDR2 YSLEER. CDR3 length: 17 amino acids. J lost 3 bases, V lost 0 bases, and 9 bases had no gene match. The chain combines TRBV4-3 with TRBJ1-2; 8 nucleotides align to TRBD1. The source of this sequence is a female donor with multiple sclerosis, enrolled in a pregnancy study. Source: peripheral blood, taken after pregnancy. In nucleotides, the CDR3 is TGCGCCAGCAGCCAAGACGGTGGCAGGGGGCTATACTATGGCTACACCTTC. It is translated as CASSQDGGRGLYYGYTF.